A single sample is the source of the 30 T cell receptor beta chains below, sequenced in a study of molecular identifiers for immune sequencing clone quantification. One entry per CDR3 protein, called by TCRdb with MiXCR from the PCR reads. The sample yields under 75,000 distinct CDR3 sequences, about 20% seen once. Specimen: naive CD8+ T cells from blood, with Jurkat cell RNA spiked in. The subset: FACS-sorted CD8+CD4-CCR7+CD45RA+ naive T cells. Receptor source: a human donor in good health. Some libraries in this study had Jurkat cell RNA spiked in.

This clonotype came up many times. This rearrangement joins TRBV27 to TRBJ1-1, with TRBD1 as a possible D gene (5 bases). Germline CDR1 is MNHEY and CDR2 is SMNVEV (reference sequence). Trimming took off 3 bases at V and 5 bases at J, with 10 bases between the two ends. The CDR3 extends over 13 amino acids. CDR3 DNA sequence: TGTGCCAGCAGTTTCGGAGGGGCTACTGAAGCTTTCTTT. It encodes CASSFGGATEAFF.

This clonotype was picked up many times. The chain is built from TRBV3-1 and TRBJ1-3; no clear D gene. Germline V gives CDR1 LGHDT, CDR2 YNNKEL (reference sequence). The CDR3 extends over 14 amino acids. V dropped 4 bases and J dropped 8 bases, with 15 bases sitting between them. CDR3 DNA sequence: TGTGCCAGCAGCCCCCCCACGGGAAGGGACACCATATATTTT. Protein sequence: CASSPPTGRDTIYF. The full variable domain, with the rest looked up from reference TRBV3-1 and TRBJ1-3, is DTAVSQTPKYLVTQMGNDKSIKCEQNLGHDTMYWYKQDSKKFLKIMFSYNNKELIINETVPNRFSPKSPDKAHLNLHINSLELGDSAVYFCASSPPTGRDTIYFGEGSWLTVV.

With respect to this clonotype: This clone may be a read error of a much larger clone one base away. The chain carries TRBV29-1 and TRBJ2-5; possibly TRBD2 for D (6 bases). The length of the CDR3 is 15 residues. Germline CDR1 is SQVTM and CDR2 is ANQGSEA. The CDR3 sequence: CSIEDRGNAAETQYF. CDR3 sequence (DNA): TGCAGCATTGAAGATCGGGGGAACGCCGCAGAGACCCAGTACTTC.

This clonotype was seen many times. The J gene is TRBJ2-3, the V gene TRBV7-9; no clear D. Germline CDR1 is SEHNR and CDR2 is FQNEAQ (reference sequence). V lost 2 bases and J lost 6, with 9 bases in between. This CDR3 has 13 residues. For the CDR3, the DNA is TGTGCCAGCAGCTTAACCCCCGAGGATACGCAGTATTTT. This translates into CASSLTPEDTQYF. Complete variable domain (other parts from reference TRBV7-9 and TRBJ2-3): DTGVSQNPRHKITKRGQNVTFRCDPISEHNRLYWYRQTLGQGPEFLTYFQNEAQLEKSRLLSDRFSAERPKGSFSTLEIQRTEQGDSAMYLCASSLTPEDTQYFGPGTRLTVL.

This clonotype was detected ten times or more. The chain is built from TRBV5-4 and TRBJ2-3; D unclear. The germline CDR1 and CDR2 sequences are SGHNT and YYREEE (reference sequence). Trimming stripped 5 bases from V and 0 bases from J, with 10 bases between. The CDR3 has 14 amino acids. Here the CDR3 DNA reads TGTGCCAGCAGGGACGTCTCAAGCACAGATACGCAGTATTTT. Translated: CASRDVSSTDTQYF.

At least ten counts were recorded for this clonotype. V usage is TRBV25-1 and J usage is TRBJ2-3; 10 positions agree with TRBD1. CDR1 MGHDK and CDR2 SYGVNS come from the germline V gene. CDR3 size: 13 residues. Trimming cost V 3 bases and J 11 bases; bases outside gene matches: 5. The CDR3 sequence: CASSETGGGGQYF. CDR3 in DNA: TGTGCCAGCAGTGAGACAGGGGGCGGCGGGCAGTATTTT.

Notes on this clonotype: A much larger clonotype is one base distant, so this may be a read error. The chain joins TRBV7-9 to TRBJ2-1, with TRBD1 as a possible D gene (5 bases). V gave up 5 bases and J gave up 7 bases, with 15 bases separating them. The CDR3 is 14 residues long. Germline V gives CDR1 SEHNR, CDR2 FQNEAQ (reference sequence). CDR3 nucleotide sequence: TGTGCCAGCAGCCATTGGGGCAACTTGAATGAGCAGTTCTTC. Its translation is CASSHWGNLNEQFF. The whole variable domain, filled in from reference TRBV7-9 and TRBJ2-1, reads DTGVSQNPRHKITKRGQNVTFRCDPISEHNRLYWYRQTLGQGPEFLTYFQNEAQLEKSRLLSDRFSAERPKGSFSTLEIQRTEQGDSAMYLCASSHWGNLNEQFFGPGTRLTVL.

This clonotype was counted ten times or more. One end of the junction varies from germline; a read error may be responsible. CDR3 amino acids: CASSLRDSHEQYF. CDR3 nucleotides: TGTGCCAGCAGTTTACGGGACTCCCACGAGCAGTACTTC. V gene TRBV28 combines with J gene TRBJ2-7; D perhaps matches TRBD2 (6 bases). The length of the CDR3 is 13 residues. CDR1 is MDHEN and CDR2 is SYDVKM in the germline V gene. Using reference TRBV28 and TRBJ2-7 for the parts outside the CDR3, the full variable domain is DVKVTQSSRYLVKRTGEKVFLECVQDMDHENMFWYRQDPGLGLRLIYFSYDVKMKEKGDIPEGYSVSREKKERFSLILESASTNQTSMYLCASSLRDSHEQYFGPGTRLTVT.

The chain employs TRBV7-9 and TRBJ2-7; 10 nucleotides agree with TRBD2. Germline CDR1 reads SEHNR; CDR2 reads FQNEAQ (reference sequence). There are 16 residues in the CDR3. The V segment lost 5 bases and the J segment 4 bases; nucleotides outside the gene matches: 11. CDR3 DNA sequence: TGTGCCAGCAGCCTCGAGACTAGCGGGTCTTATTACGAGCAGTACTTC. This sequence encodes CASSLETSGSYYEQYF.

This clonotype came up a few times. A read error may be the cause here, since a much bigger clone is one base away. The chain links TRBV10-3 to TRBJ1-6; D gene uncertain. The CDR3 has 15 amino acids. Germline CDR1 reads ENHRY; CDR2 reads SYGVKD. CDR3 DNA: TGTGCCATCAGTGAGGAGAGTTACTATAATTCACCCCTCAACTTT. It translates to CAISEESYYNSPLNF.

This clonotype was counted at least ten times. This chain connects TRBV18 to TRBJ2-3; D not resolved. This CDR3 region has 12 residues. Trimming stripped 3 bases from V and 3 bases from J, with 4 bases between. CDR1 and CDR2 from the germline V gene are KGHSH and LQKENI. CDR3: CASSPQTDTQYF. Here the CDR3 DNA reads TGTGCCAGCTCACCCCAGACAGATACGCAGTATTTT.

The sample holds a few counts of this clonotype. The gene calls are TRBV14 and TRBJ2-7, with D perhaps TRBD1 or TRBD2 (6 bases each). The germline gives CDR1 SGHDN, CDR2 FVKESK. The length of the CDR3 is 14 residues. Trimming removed 6 bases at V and 2 bases at J, with 14 bases between. CDR3 sequence: CASRETGAAYEQYF. The DNA of the CDR3 is TGTGCCAGCAGGGAAACGGGGGCCGCCTACGAGCAGTACTTC.

This clonotype was counted ten times or more. V usage is TRBV28 and J usage is TRBJ2-3; tentatively, D is TRBD1 or TRBD2 (5 bases each). Germline V gene lookup returns CDR1 MDHEN and CDR2 SYDVKM. V was cut by 6 bases and J by 5 bases, with 15 bases left in between. This CDR3 contains 14 residues. The CDR3, as DNA: TGTGCCAGCAGCTCTCGGGACGGACGAGATACGCAGTATTTT. Translating gives CASSSRDGRDTQYF.

With regard to this clonotype: This likely comes from a read error, as the CDR3 has no conserved phenylalanine or tryptophan at its end. This chain connects TRBV4-1 to TRBJ2-7; D remains unclear. The germline V gene has CDR1 MGHRA and CDR2 YSYEKL. This CDR3 spans 15 amino acids. The DNA of the CDR3 is TGCGCCAGCAGCCACCGACTTGCGGACGCCTACGGGCAGTACTCC. This encodes CASSHRLADAYGQYS.

This clonotype was observed at least ten times. The junction departs from germline at one end; a sequencing error may be responsible. This chain joins TRBV7-6 and TRBJ2-3; D is perhaps TRBD2 (6 bases). Germline V CDR1 and CDR2: SGHVS, FNYEAQ. The CDR3 extends over 14 amino acids. CDR3: CASRTGGSRDTQYF. CDR3 DNA: TGTGCCAGCAGGACCGGGGGTAGCAGAGATACGCAGTATTTT.

This clonotype has just one count. The chain links TRBV24-1 to TRBJ2-7, with unresolved D. Trimming took 8 bases from V and 1 from J, leaving 11 bases between them. In germline, CDR1 is KGHDR, CDR2 SFDVKD. The CDR3 totals 13 residues. CDR3 in DNA: TGTGCCACCATGGACGCACAGTCCTACGAGCAGTACTTC. Amino acid sequence: CATMDAQSYEQYF.

At least ten counts were recorded for this clonotype. The CDR3 nucleotides are TGTGCCAGCAGTCTCCCCCCGGGACAGGGAGCCCTCAGCCTCACTGAAGCTTTCTTT. Protein sequence: CASSLPPGQGALSLTEAFF. The V call is TRBV28, the J call TRBJ1-1; 9 bases are a match to TRBD1. V shed 5 bases and J 4 bases; nucleotides not matched to a gene: 20. The CDR3 consists of 19 residues. CDR1 and CDR2 (germline): MDHEN, SYDVKM.

This clonotype came up many times. The chain employs TRBV30 and TRBJ1-2; D not certain. Germline V CDR1 and CDR2: GTSNPN, SVGIG (reference sequence). Trimming took off 7 bases at V and 8 bases at J, with 17 bases between the two ends. This CDR3 comprises 12 residues. The CDR3 coding sequence is TGTGCCTCCTCCGGCAGCGAGGACGGCTACACCTTC. This codes for CASSGSEDGYTF.

This clonotype showed up many times. The V call is TRBV11-2, the J call TRBJ2-6; a possible D gene is TRBD2 (5 bases). Looked up from germline, CDR1 is SGHAT and CDR2 is FQNNGV. The CDR3 is 16 residues long. Trimming cost V 4 bases and J 1 base, with 11 bases left between them. The CDR3 reads CASSSTGLSGANVLTF. CDR3 bases: TGTGCCAGCAGCTCAACGGGGTTGTCTGGGGCCAACGTCCTGACTTTC. The full variable domain, in which reference TRBV11-2 and TRBJ2-6 provide the parts outside the CDR3, is EAGVAQSPRYKIIEKRQSVAFWCNPISGHATLYWYQQILGQGPKLLIQFQNNGVVDDSQLPKDRFSAERLKGVDSTLKIQPAKLEDSAVYLCASSSTGLSGANVLTFGAGSRLTVL.

The J gene is TRBJ2-7, the V gene TRBV29-1, with D tentatively TRBD1 or TRBD2 (5 bases each). Trimming removed 2 bases at V and 1 base at J, with 9 bases between. CDR3 size: 13 residues. Germline loops: CDR1 SQVTM, CDR2 ANQGSEA. The CDR3 region is CSVELGDSYEQYF. Here the CDR3 DNA reads TGCAGCGTTGAATTGGGGGATTCCTACGAGCAGTACTTC.

This clonotype was observed many times. The chain combines TRBV30 with TRBJ2-7; D uncertain. V was clipped by 1 base and J by 2 bases, with 9 bases between them. Germline V gene data show CDR1 as GTSNPN and CDR2 as SVGIG (reference sequence). This CDR3 is 13 amino acids long. CDR3 bases: TGTGCCTGGAGTGAAGGAATCGCCTACGAGCAGTACTTC. Encoded protein: CAWSEGIAYEQYF.

This clonotype was seen more than once but under ten times. The rearrangement joins TRBV5-6 to TRBJ2-7; 9 bases agree with TRBD1. This CDR3 is built from 14 residues. Germline-derived CDR1 and CDR2 are SGHDT and YYEEEE. V gave up 4 bases and J gave up 6 bases; unmatched junction bases: 8. For the CDR3, the DNA is TGTGCCAGCAGCGCCGGGACAGGGTTGTTCGAGCAGTACTTC. It specifies CASSAGTGLFEQYF.

This clonotype was recorded many times. The chain recombines TRBV9 with TRBJ2-6; D uncertain. Germline-derived CDR1 and CDR2 are SGDLS and YYNGEE. This CDR3 has 14 residues. The V and J ends lost 2 bases and 2 bases respectively, with 5 bases between them. CDR3 coding DNA: TGTGCCAGCAGCGTCGCCGCTGGGGCCAACGTCCTGACTTTC. Translating gives CASSVAAGANVLTF.

As to this clonotype: As the CDR3 is not closed by the conserved phenylalanine or tryptophan, this likely results from a read error. This rearrangement joins TRBV4-2 to TRBJ1-3; D ambiguous. The germline V gene has CDR1 LGHNA and CDR2 YNFKEQ. This CDR3 is built from 17 residues. CDR3 amino acids: CASGQESGRISGNTIYS. CDR3 DNA: TGTGCCAGCGGCCAAGAGTCGGGCCGCATCTCTGGAAACACCATATATTCT.

The chain is built from TRBV4-1 and TRBJ1-5, with D possibly TRBD1 on 5 matching bases. The end of the DNA fits TRBJ2-3 better, so the J call may be wrong. The CDR3 totals 14 residues. CDR1 MGHRA and CDR2 YSYEKL come from the germline V gene. CDR3 DNA: TGCGCCAGCCAACAGGTTTATAGCAATCAGCCCCAGTATTTT. Protein: CASQQVYSNQPQYF.

CDR3 in amino acids: CSASFTHLSYNEQFF. CDR3 nucleotides: TGCAGTGCTAGCTTCACCCATCTCTCCTACAATGAGCAGTTCTTC. The chain recombines TRBV20-1 with TRBJ2-1; D uncertain. The germline V gene has CDR1 DFQATT and CDR2 SNEGSKA (reference sequence). This CDR3 is 15 amino acids long. The V and J ends lost 3 bases and 0 bases respectively, with 12 bases between them.

The chain combines TRBV9 with TRBJ2-5; 7 bases line up with TRBD2. The CDR3 loop spans 14 amino acids. CDR1 is SGDLS, CDR2 YYNGEE, per germline. V shed 4 bases and J 4 bases; nucleotides not matched to a gene: 7. This CDR3 reads CASSPEGGTETQYF. DNA of the CDR3: TGTGCCAGCAGCCCAGAGGGAGGGACAGAGACCCAGTACTTC.

This clonotype occurred many times. The chain joins TRBV11-2 to TRBJ2-5; 7 bases map to TRBD2. V lost 0 bases, J lost 12 bases, and 4 bases stayed unmatched. Germline CDR1 and CDR2: SGHAT and FQNNGV. This CDR3 is 12 amino acids long. CDR3 bases: TGTGCCAGCAGCTTAGACGGGGGGAGAGAGTACTTC. Protein: CASSLDGGREYF.

This clonotype was counted at least ten times. The chain recombines TRBV6-5 with TRBJ1-1; possible D gene TRBD1, 5 bases. V was pared by 2 bases and J by 0 bases, with 7 bases between. The CDR3 is 14 residues long. Per germline, CDR1 MNHEY and CDR2 SVGAGI. CDR3 sequence: CASSYQGLNTEAFF. DNA for the CDR3: TGTGCCAGCAGTTACCAGGGCCTGAACACTGAAGCTTTCTTT.

This clonotype was seen many times. The gene calls are TRBV7-9 and TRBJ1-5; no reliable D call. The germline V gene encodes CDR1 SEHNR and CDR2 FQNEAQ (reference sequence). This CDR3 comprises 16 residues. V lost 5 bases and J 7 bases, leaving 21 bases between the germline ends. The CDR3 loop reads CASSAGPTGLGQPQHF. CDR3 nucleotide sequence: TGTGCCAGCAGCGCTGGCCCTACGGGCCTCGGGCAGCCCCAGCATTTT.